The next 16 T cell receptor beta chains were all read from a single sample in a study of blood T cell repertoires in COVID-19. Some clones are missing from TCRdb's copy, which holds only in-frame ones; the method was immunoSEQ multiplex PCR. Of 210,000 or so clones listed, about 86% are singletons. Sequenced input: peripheral blood. The receptors here all came from a man between 18 and 29 years old with active or convalescent COVID-19.

The V call is TRBV2, the J call TRBJ2-2; D uncertain. CDR3 size: 15 residues. In germline, CDR1 is SNHLY, CDR2 FYNNEI. Trimming pared 5 bases from V and 1 base from J, leaving 11 bases between. The CDR3 DNA sequence: TGTGCCAGCAGTACTTTTCGTAAGAACACCGGGGAGCTGTTTTTT. This sequence encodes CASSTFRKNTGELFF.

The V call is TRBV27, the J call TRBJ1-3; D might be TRBD1 (5 bases). This CDR3 region has 17 residues. Germline V CDR1 and CDR2: MNHEY, SMNVEV (reference sequence). Trimming removed 4 bases from V and 2 bases from J, with 18 bases in between. CDR3 sequence: CASSSTPGLTAGNTIYF. CDR3 in DNA: TGTGCCAGCAGTTCCACCCCGGGACTTACCGCTGGAAACACCATATATTTT.

The chain has TRBV6-5 and TRBJ2-1; maybe TRBD1 (5 bases). There are 12 residues in the CDR3. Trimming stripped 7 bases from V and 4 bases from J, with 8 bases between. CDR1 MNHEY and CDR2 SVGAGI come from the germline V gene. CDR3 in DNA: TGTGCCAGCAAGGGGAATTACAATGAGCAGTTCTTC. Translating it yields CASKGNYNEQFF.

This chain connects TRBV5-1 to TRBJ2-1; 10 bases match TRBD1. The CDR3 has 16 residues. The J segment lost 4 bases and the V segment lost 4 bases, leaving 8 bases of the junction unmatched. Per germline, CDR1 SGHRS and CDR2 YFSETQ. CDR3 in DNA: TGCGCCAGCAGCCTAAACCGGGACAGGGGATACAATGAGCAGTTCTTC. Its translation is CASSLNRDRGYNEQFF.

The chain links TRBV28 to TRBJ2-5, with 8 bases fitting TRBD2. The CDR3 totals 17 residues. J gave up 0 bases and V 5 bases, and 11 bases lay outside the gene matches. The V gene's germline CDR1 is MDHEN and CDR2 SYDVKM. CDR3: CASSANSLAGNQETQYF. The CDR3 nucleotides read TGTGCCAGCAGTGCCAACTCTCTAGCGGGTAACCAAGAGACCCAGTACTTC.

This chain uses TRBV27 with TRBJ1-1; D gene unclear. V was cut by 6 bases and J by 3 bases, with 11 bases left in between. The CDR3 runs to 13 residues. CDR1 and CDR2 from the germline V gene are MNHEY and SMNVEV (reference sequence). CDR3 residues: CASSSPGDTEAFF. In DNA, the CDR3 is TGTGCCAGCAGCTCACCCGGGGACACTGAAGCTTTCTTT.

The chain is built from TRBV7-3 and TRBJ2-3; no clear D gene. V lost 1 base to trimming and J lost 1 base, with 12 bases between them. The CDR3 has 16 amino acids. The germline gives CDR1 SGHTA, CDR2 FQGTGA. The CDR3 sequence: CASSLIGGSRTDTQYF. CDR3 bases: TGTGCCAGCAGCTTAATTGGCGGCTCCCGCACAGATACGCAGTATTTT.

The chain carries TRBV6-4 and TRBJ1-1, with 7 bases fitting TRBD1. The germline V gene encodes CDR1 MRHNA and CDR2 SNTAGT. The CDR3 is made up of 13 amino acids. The V gene end was trimmed by 6 bases and the J gene end by 3 bases; junction bases not matched to a gene: 4. Written as DNA, the CDR3 is TGTGCCAGCAGCGAGGGGGCTGACACTGAAGCTTTCTTT. Its protein is CASSEGADTEAFF.

The rearrangement uses TRBV7-3 and TRBJ2-2, with 7 bases identical to TRBD2. CDR3 length: 17 amino acids. Looked up from germline, CDR1 is SGHTA and CDR2 is FQGTGA. V lost 5 bases and J lost 6; bases outside the gene matches: 15. CDR3 nucleotides: TGTGCCAGCAGCGTCACGGGAGGACTAGGTACCGCCGGGGAGCTGTTTTTT. It specifies CASSVTGGLGTAGELFF.

The DNA of the CDR3 is TGTGCCAGCAGCGTGACAGGGGACGGGTCCTACGAGCAGTACTTC. This sequence encodes CASSVTGDGSYEQYF. The chain links TRBV9 to TRBJ2-7, with TRBD1 matching over 8 bases. The CDR3 is made up of 15 amino acids. Germline loops: CDR1 SGDLS, CDR2 YYNGEE. J lost 1 base, V lost 2 bases, and 5 bases had no gene match.

The chain employs TRBV6-5 and TRBJ2-5; D perhaps matches TRBD2 (5 bases). CDR3 length equals 16 residues. The V gene lost 4 bases and the J gene lost 2 bases, with 17 bases spanning the gap. Germline CDR1 is MNHEY and CDR2 is SVGAGI. The CDR3 loop is CASSFAPRTGQETQYF. The CDR3 nucleotides read TGTGCCAGCAGTTTCGCCCCTAGGACTGGTCAAGAGACCCAGTACTTC.

The chain recombines TRBV19 with TRBJ2-5; 9 positions match TRBD1. This CDR3 region has 20 residues. Germline V gene sequence: CDR1 LNHDA, CDR2 SQIVND (reference sequence). J lost 0 bases, V lost 3 bases, and 17 bases had no gene match. The CDR3 loop reads CASSIVSGRGTGTYQETQYF. The CDR3 DNA follows: TGTGCCAGTAGTATTGTATCGGGACGCGGGACAGGGACGTACCAAGAGACCCAGTACTTC.

The chain has TRBV6-2 or TRBV6-3 and TRBJ2-7; weak D call: TRBD2 (5 bases). V lost 4 bases and J 3 bases, leaving 16 bases between the germline ends. From germline, CDR1 is MNHEY and CDR2 SVGEGT. CDR3 size: 15 residues. The CDR3 spells CASSSLGSYYYEQYF. The DNA for the CDR3 is TGTGCCAGCAGTTCCTTGGGGAGTTACTACTACGAGCAGTACTTC.

This clone has more than one count but fewer than ten. This sequence joins TRBV6-6 and TRBJ1-2, with D hard to call. Per germline, CDR1 MNHNY and CDR2 SVGAGI (reference sequence). The CDR3 extends over 11 amino acids. V shed 2 bases and J shed 6 bases, with 4 bases lying between them. The CDR3, as DNA: TGTGCCAGCAGTTACCTAGATGGCTACACCTTC. Translated, it gives CASSYLDGYTF.

This chain links TRBV5-4 with TRBJ2-2, with 7 bases identical to TRBD1. With V trimmed by 4 bases and J by 4 bases, 7 bases remained unmatched. The germline V gene encodes CDR1 SGHNT and CDR2 YYREEE (reference sequence). This CDR3 comprises 15 residues. CDR3 sequence: CASSLQGSGTGELFF. Written as DNA, the CDR3 is TGTGCCAGCAGCCTACAGGGGTCGGGCACCGGGGAGCTGTTTTTT. Based on the CDR3 plus reference TRBV5-4 and TRBJ2-2, the full variable domain is ETGVTQSPTHLIKTRGQQVTLRCSSQSGHNTVSWYQQALGQGPQFIFQYYREEENGRGNFPPRFSGLQFPNYSSELNVNALELDDSALYLCASSLQGSGTGELFFGEGSRLTVL.

The chain has TRBV5-1 and TRBJ2-3; 8 positions match TRBD1. The CDR3 sequence is 17 residues long. CDR1 and CDR2 from the germline V gene are SGHRS and YFSETQ. V gave up 4 bases and J gave up 4 bases; unmatched junction bases: 14. In nucleotides, the CDR3 is TGCGCCAGCAGCCTCGGCTCCCAGGGGGCGTTGTCAGATACGCAGTATTTT. Translating gives CASSLGSQGALSDTQYF. Full variable domain (outside the CDR3, taken from reference TRBV5-1 and TRBJ2-3): KAGVTQTPRYLIKTRGQQVTLSCSPISGHRSVSWYQQTPGQGLQFLFEYFSETQRNKGNFPGRFSGRQFSNSRSEMNVSTLELGDSALYLCASSLGSQGALSDTQYFGPGTRLTVL.